This T cell receptor (beta chain) was identified during a study of cytomegalovirus exposure and HLA in healthy donors (dated 2017 in TCRdb). In the study overall: A later analysis indicated that the 120 validation repertoires were generated on the platform also employed for the approximately 690 repertoires of the first cohort. The aim of the study was to test whether cataloging public T cell receptors could identify signatures of past pathogen exposure. Besides the first cohort of more than 650 subjects, a separate validation cohort made up of around 120 different subjects was used. High-throughput TCR immunosequencing, statistical association of individual TCRs with disease status, and machine learning were combined to predict cytomegalovirus infection status. Broader findings and caveats from the paper: Most TCR sequences were observed very rarely across donors, whereas some public TCRs were present in many individuals. The classifier was reported to diagnose cytomegalovirus status with high specificity and sensitivity in both the original cohort and the validation cohort. The study listed 150 to 200 TCR beta chains as associated with cytomegalovirus. A later analysis had no HLA typing for the validation cohort, so co-occurrence there was scored across all 120 repertoires. A later analysis found that TCRs clustered in the first cohort also tended to co-occur in the roughly 110 validation repertoires, with approximately 94% of cluster scores above 0. Three of the identified cytomegalovirus-associated TCR beta chains were confirmed in vitro to be specific for cytomegalovirus antigens. The authors suggested that the approach could potentially be generalized to other disease states and immunological phenotypes.

Library creation used the immunoSEQ multiplex PCR assay. The published analysis was carried out like this. A statistical classification framework was developed to diagnose cytomegalovirus status using the catalog of TCR beta chain sequences. Imported from immuneACCESS, the table was reduced by TCRdb to in-frame sequences with V and J called. These copies leave out some clones; in studies compared against another copy, an unresolved V gene accounts for under half, and the cause of the remainder is not known. V and J calls and clone size are copied from that table; D and trimming were computed from the DNA. Present in this sample are approximately 54,000 clones, around 90% of which were seen just once. The ten largest clones take up approximately 8.4% of the sample. Ends trimmed: V by 0 bases, J by 5 bases; bases unmatched to a gene: 2. From the cysteine up to the phenylalanine, the CDR3 has a length of 15 residues. The kept DNA is CDR3 alone, 45 bases in frame from the first base. CDR1 and CDR2 were assigned from the germline V gene as SGHRS and YFSETQ.

For this clone: Its antigen has not been determined. Base-call qualities are not available, and no considerably larger clone is one nucleotide away.

The donors belonged to the validation cohort of around 110 subjects, which was separate from the approximately 700-subject first cohort. The TCR originated in a woman younger than 30 in good health and CMV-seropositive. The rearrangement combines TRBV5-1 with TRBJ2-2, with 9 central nucleotides matching TRBD2. Sequenced sample: PBMCs. The CDR3 reads as follows: CASSLDSGGTGELFF. The DNA sequence is as follows: TGCGCCAGCAGCTTGGATAGCGGGGGTACCGGGGAGCTGTTTTTT.